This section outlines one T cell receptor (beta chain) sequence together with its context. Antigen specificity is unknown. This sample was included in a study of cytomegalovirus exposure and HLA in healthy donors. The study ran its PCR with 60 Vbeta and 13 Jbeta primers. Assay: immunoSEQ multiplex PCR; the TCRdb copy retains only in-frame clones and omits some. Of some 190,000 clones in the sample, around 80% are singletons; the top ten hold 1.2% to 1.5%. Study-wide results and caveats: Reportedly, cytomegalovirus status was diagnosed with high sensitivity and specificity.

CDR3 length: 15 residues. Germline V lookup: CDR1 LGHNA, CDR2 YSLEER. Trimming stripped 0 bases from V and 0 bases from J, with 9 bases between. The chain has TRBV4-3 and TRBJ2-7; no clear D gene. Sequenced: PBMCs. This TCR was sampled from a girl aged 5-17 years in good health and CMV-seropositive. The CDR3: CASSQDRHPSYEQYF. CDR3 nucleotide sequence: TGCGCCAGCAGCCAAGATAGACATCCCTCCTACGAGCAGTACTTC.